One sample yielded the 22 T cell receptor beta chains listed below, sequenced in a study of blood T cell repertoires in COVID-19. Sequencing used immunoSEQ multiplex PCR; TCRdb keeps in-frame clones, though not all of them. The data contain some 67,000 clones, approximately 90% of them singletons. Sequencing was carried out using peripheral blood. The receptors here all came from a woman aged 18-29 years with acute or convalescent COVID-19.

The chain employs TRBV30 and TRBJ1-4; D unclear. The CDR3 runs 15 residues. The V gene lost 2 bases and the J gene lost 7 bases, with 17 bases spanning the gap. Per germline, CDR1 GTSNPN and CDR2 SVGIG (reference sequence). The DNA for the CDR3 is TGTGCCTGGAGTAGGAACCATGGTGGAGGTGAAAAACTGTTTTTT. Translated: CAWSRNHGGGEKLFF.

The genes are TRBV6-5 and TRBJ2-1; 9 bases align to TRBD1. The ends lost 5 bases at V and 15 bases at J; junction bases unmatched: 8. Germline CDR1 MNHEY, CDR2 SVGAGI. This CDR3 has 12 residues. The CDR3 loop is CASSIGTGRRFF. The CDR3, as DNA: TGTGCCAGCAGTATAGGGACAGGGAGGAGGTTCTTC.

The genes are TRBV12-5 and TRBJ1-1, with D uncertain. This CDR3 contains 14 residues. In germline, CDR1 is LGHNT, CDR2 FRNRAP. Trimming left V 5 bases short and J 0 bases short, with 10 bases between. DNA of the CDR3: TGTGCTAGTGGTACCCCTACAGTGAACACTGAAGCTTTCTTT. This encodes CASGTPTVNTEAFF.

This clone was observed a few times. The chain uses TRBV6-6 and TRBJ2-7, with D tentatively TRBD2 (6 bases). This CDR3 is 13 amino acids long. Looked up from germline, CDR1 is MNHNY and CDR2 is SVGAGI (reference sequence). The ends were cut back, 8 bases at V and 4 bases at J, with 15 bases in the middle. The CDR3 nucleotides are TGTGCCAGCTCCCGGGACTCACGATACGAGCAGTACTTC. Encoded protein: CASSRDSRYEQYF.

The CDR3 nucleotides are TGTGCCAGCTCATCAGTGAACACTGAAGCTTTCTTT. Protein: CASSSVNTEAFF. The chain carries TRBV18 and TRBJ1-1; D gene ambiguous. The CDR3 totals 12 residues. Germline CDR1 is KGHSH and CDR2 is LQKENI. The V end lost 5 bases, the J end lost 0 bases, and 4 bases lay between the germline ends.

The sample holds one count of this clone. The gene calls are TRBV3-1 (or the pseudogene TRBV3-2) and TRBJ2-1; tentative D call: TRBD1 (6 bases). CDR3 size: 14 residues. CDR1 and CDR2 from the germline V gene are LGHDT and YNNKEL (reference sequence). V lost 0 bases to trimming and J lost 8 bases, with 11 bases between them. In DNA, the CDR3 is TGTGCCAGCAGCCAAGAACAGGGTACCGATGAGCAGTTCTTC. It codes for CASSQEQGTDEQFF.

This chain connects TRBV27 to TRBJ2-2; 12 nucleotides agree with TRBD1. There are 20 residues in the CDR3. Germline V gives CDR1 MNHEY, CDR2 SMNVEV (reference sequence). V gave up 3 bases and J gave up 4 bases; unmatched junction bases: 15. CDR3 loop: CASSLLSITGTGGATGELFF. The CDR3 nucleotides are TGTGCCAGCAGTTTGCTCTCAATAACTGGGACAGGGGGCGCCACCGGGGAGCTGTTTTTT.

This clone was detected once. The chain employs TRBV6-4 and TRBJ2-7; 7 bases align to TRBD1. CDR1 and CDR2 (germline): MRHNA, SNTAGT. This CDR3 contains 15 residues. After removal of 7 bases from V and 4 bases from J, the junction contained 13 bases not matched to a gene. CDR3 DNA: TGTGCCAGCACTCTTCCCGGGACAGATCAATACGAGCAGTACTTC. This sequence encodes CASTLPGTDQYEQYF.

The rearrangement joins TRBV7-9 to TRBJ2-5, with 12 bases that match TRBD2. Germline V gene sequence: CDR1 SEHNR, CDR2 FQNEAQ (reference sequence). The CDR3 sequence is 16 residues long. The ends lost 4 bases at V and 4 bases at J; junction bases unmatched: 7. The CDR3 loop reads CASSSQTSGRPETQYF. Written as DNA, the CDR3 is TGTGCCAGCAGCTCTCAGACTAGCGGGAGACCAGAGACCCAGTACTTC.

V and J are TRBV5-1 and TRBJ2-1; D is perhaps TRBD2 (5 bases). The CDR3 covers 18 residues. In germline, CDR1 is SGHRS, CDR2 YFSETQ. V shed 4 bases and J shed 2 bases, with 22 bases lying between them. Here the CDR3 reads CASSPAGARGMAYNEQFF. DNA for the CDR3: TGCGCCAGCAGCCCCGCCGGCGCCCGAGGGATGGCCTACAATGAGCAGTTCTTC.

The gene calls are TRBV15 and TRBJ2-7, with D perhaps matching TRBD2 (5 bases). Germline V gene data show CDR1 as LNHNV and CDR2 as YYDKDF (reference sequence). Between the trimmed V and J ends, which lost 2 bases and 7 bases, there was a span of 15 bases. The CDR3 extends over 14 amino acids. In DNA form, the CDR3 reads TGTGCCACCAGCAGATCCTCGGGGAGTCGGGAGCAGTACTTC. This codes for CATSRSSGSREQYF.

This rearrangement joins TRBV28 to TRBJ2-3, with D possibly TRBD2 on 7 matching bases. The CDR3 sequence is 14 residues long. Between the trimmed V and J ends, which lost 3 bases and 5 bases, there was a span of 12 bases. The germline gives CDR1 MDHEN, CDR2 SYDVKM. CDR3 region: CASSLGGAKDTQYF. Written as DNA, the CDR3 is TGTGCCAGCAGTTTGGGGGGGGCGAAAGATACGCAGTATTTT. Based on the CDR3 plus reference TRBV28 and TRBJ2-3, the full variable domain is DVKVTQSSRYLVKRTGEKVFLECVQDMDHENMFWYRQDPGLGLRLIYFSYDVKMKEKGDIPEGYSVSREKKERFSLILESASTNQTSMYLCASSLGGAKDTQYFGPGTRLTVL.

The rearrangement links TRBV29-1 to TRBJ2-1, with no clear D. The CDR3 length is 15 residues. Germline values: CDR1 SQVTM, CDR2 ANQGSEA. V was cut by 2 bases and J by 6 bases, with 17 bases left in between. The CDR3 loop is CSVELLTSKINEQFF. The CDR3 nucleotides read TGCAGCGTTGAACTTTTGACTTCAAAGATCAATGAGCAGTTCTTC.

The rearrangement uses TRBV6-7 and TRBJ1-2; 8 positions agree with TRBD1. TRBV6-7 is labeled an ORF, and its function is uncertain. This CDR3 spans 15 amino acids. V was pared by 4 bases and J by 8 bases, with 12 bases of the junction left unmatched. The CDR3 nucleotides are TGTGCCAGCAGTTCTCCGACAGGGGAAGGGTTGGGCTACACCTTC. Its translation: CASSSPTGEGLGYTF.

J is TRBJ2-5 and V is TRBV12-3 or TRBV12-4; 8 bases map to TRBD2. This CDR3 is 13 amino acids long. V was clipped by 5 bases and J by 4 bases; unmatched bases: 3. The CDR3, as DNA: TGTGCCAGCAGTAGAGCGGGAGTAGAGACCCAGTACTTC. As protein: CASSRAGVETQYF.

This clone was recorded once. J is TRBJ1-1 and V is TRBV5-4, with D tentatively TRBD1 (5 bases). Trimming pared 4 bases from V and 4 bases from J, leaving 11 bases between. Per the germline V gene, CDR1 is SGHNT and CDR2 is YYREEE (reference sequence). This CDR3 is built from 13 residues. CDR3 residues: CASSVRQGTEAFF. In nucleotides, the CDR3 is TGTGCCAGCAGCGTGAGGCAGGGCACTGAAGCTTTCTTT. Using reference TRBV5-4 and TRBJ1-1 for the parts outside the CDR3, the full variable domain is ETGVTQSPTHLIKTRGQQVTLRCSSQSGHNTVSWYQQALGQGPQFIFQYYREEENGRGNFPPRFSGLQFPNYSSELNVNALELDDSALYLCASSVRQGTEAFFGQGTRLTVV.

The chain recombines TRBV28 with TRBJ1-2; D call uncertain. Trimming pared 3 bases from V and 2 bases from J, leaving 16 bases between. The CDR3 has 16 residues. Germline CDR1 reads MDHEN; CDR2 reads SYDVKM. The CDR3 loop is CASSLSEGARNYGYTF. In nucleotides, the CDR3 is TGTGCCAGCAGTTTGTCTGAGGGAGCACGGAACTATGGCTACACCTTC.

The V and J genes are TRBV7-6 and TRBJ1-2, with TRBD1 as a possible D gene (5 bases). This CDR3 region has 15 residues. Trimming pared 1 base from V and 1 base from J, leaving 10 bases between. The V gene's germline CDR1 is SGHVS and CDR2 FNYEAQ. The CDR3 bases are TGTGCCAGCAGCTTAGTCCAGGACATTAACTATGGCTACACCTTC. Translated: CASSLVQDINYGYTF.

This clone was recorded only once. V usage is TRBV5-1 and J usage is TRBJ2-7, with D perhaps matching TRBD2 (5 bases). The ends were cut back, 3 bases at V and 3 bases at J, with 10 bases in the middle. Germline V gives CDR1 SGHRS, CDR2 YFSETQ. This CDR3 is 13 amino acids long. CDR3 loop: CASSSATSYEQYF. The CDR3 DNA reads TGCGCCAGCAGCTCGGCTACTAGCTACGAGCAGTACTTC.

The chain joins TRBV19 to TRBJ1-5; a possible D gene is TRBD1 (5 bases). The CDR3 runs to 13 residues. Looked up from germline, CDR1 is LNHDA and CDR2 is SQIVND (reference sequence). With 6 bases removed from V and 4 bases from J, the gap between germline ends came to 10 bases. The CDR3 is CASSQTANQPQHF. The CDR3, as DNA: TGTGCCAGTAGCCAGACAGCGAATCAGCCCCAGCATTTT.

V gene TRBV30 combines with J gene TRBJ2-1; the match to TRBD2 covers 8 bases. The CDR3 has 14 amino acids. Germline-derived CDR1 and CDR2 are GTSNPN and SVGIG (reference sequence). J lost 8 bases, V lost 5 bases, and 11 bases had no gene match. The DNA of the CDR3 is TGTGCCTGGTTCAACCCGGGAGGGGTTGATGAGCAGTTCTTC. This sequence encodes CAWFNPGGVDEQFF.

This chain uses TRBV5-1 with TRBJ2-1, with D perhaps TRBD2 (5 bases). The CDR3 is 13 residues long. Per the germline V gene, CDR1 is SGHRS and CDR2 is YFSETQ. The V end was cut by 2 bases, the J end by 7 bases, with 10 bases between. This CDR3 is CASSLSSKNEQFF. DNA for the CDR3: TGCGCCAGCAGCTTATCTAGCAAAAATGAGCAGTTCTTC.